This TCR beta chain was identified in a study of human T cells and chemical hapten exposure. The wider study: A roughly 2 cm by roughly 2 cm inner upper arm patch received 2% DPC for sensitization. Doses of diphenylcyclopropenone went to the patients' scalps weekly throughout the roughly 24-week study.

This CDR3 has 14 amino acids. Per the germline V gene, CDR1 is SGHTA and CDR2 is FQGNSA. The V and J ends lost 5 bases and 5 bases respectively, with 13 bases between them. As for time point: patch test 3, about 24 weeks after DPC sensitization. Treatment indicated: therapeutic diphenylcyclopropenone sensitization with weekly scalp DPC. TCRdb reprocessed the RACE reads via MiXCR and lists one record per CDR3 protein. The repertoire consists of around 150,000 distinct CDR3 sequences, with 25% to 35% occurring once and the leading ten covering around 1.9%. This sequence joins TRBV7-2 and TRBJ1-5; no clear D. This clonotype was obtained from a woman between 18 and 29 years old with alopecia areata. Some clones in this sample may be carry-over from other donors' samples. Sequenced here: whole blood, sampled in connection with sensitization to the hapten diphenylcyclopropenone (DPC). CDR3 amino acids: CASSRGSDDQPQHF. Here the CDR3 DNA reads TGTGCCAGCAGCCGCGGATCGGATGATCAGCCCCAGCATTTT.